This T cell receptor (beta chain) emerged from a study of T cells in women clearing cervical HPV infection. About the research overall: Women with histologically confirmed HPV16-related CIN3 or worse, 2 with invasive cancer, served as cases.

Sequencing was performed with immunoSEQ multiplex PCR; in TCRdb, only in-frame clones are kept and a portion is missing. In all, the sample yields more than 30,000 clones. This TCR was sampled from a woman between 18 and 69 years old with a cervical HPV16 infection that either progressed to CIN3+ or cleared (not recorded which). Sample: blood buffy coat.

CDR3 in amino acids: CSAGGRTSGRTYEQYF. CDR3 bases read: TGCAGTGCTGGGGGGAGGACTAGCGGGAGGACCTACGAG. The chain employs TRBV20-1 and TRBJ2-7; 14 nucleotides line up with TRBD2. Coverage ceases 3 residues before the CDR3 finishes, and the germline J gene fills in the end. The CDR3 loop spans 16 amino acids. Germline CDR1 DFQATT, CDR2 SNEGSKA (reference sequence). The V segment lost 5 bases and the J segment 2 bases; nucleotides outside the gene matches: 8.